Shown below are 27 T cell receptor beta chains from a single sample sequenced in a study of radiotherapy plus CTLA-4 blockade in lung cancer. Here immunoSEQ multiplex PCR was the method, and the copy in TCRdb shows in-frame clones only, minus some. This sample has some 45,000 clones, with approximately 76% found just once. Sequenced here: peripheral blood, sampled from a patient treated with radiotherapy plus ipilimumab. All receptors come from a human donor with non-small cell lung cancer who had stable disease on radiotherapy plus ipilimumab.

V and J are TRBV10-3 and TRBJ2-2; either TRBD1 or TRBD2 may supply D (6 bases each). V gave up 4 bases and J gave up 1 base, with 10 bases separating them. The CDR3 runs 15 residues. Germline-derived CDR1 and CDR2 are ENHRY and SYGVKD. CDR3 residues: CAISVEGGNTGELFF. For the CDR3, the DNA is TGTGCCATCAGTGTGGAGGGGGGGAACACCGGGGAGCTGTTTTTT.

The table lists this clone with a few counts. The J gene is TRBJ1-6, the V gene TRBV6-1; TRBD1 aligns across 7 bases. V gave up 6 bases and J gave up 11 bases; unmatched junction bases: 4. Per germline, CDR1 MNHNS and CDR2 SASEGT. The CDR3 runs 12 residues. DNA of the CDR3: TGTGCCAGCAGATCGACAGGGACACCCCTCCACTTT. Protein product: CASRSTGTPLHF.

With respect to this clone: The same CDR3 can be traced to other DNA sequences in this sample. The chain employs TRBV5-1 and TRBJ2-3, with D perhaps matching TRBD1 or TRBD2 (7 bases each). The CDR3 is 15 amino acids. Trimming left V 0 bases short and J 3 bases short, with 11 bases between. CDR1 SGHRS and CDR2 YFSETQ come from the germline V gene. Written as DNA, the CDR3 is TGCGCCAGCAGCTTGGGCCAGGGGGGGACAGATACGCAGTATTTT. Translating it yields CASSLGQGGTDTQYF.

The rearrangement links TRBV7-6 to TRBJ2-1, with 13 bases lining up with TRBD2. V shed 3 bases, J shed 0 bases, and the junction held 11 bases outside the gene matches. The CDR3 has 20 residues. Looked up from germline, CDR1 is SGHVS and CDR2 is FNYEAQ. The CDR3 sequence is CASSFLAGTSGESSYNEQFF. The CDR3 nucleotides read TGTGCCAGCAGCTTTTTGGCCGGGACTAGCGGGGAAAGCTCCTACAATGAGCAGTTCTTC.

The genes are TRBV7-9 and TRBJ2-7; D may be TRBD1 (6 bases). The CDR3 is 18 residues long. Trimming pared 5 bases from V and 5 bases from J, leaving 28 bases between. CDR1 is SEHNR and CDR2 is FQNEAQ in the germline V gene (reference sequence). The chain's CDR3 is CASSHLKGVRDTHHEQYF. The CDR3 coding sequence is TGTGCCAGCAGCCATTTAAAGGGCGTCCGGGACACTCACCACGAGCAGTACTTC. The variable domain in full, with the rest retrieved from reference TRBV7-9 and TRBJ2-7, is DTGVSQNPRHKITKRGQNVTFRCDPISEHNRLYWYRQTLGQGPEFLTYFQNEAQLEKSRLLSDRFSAERPKGSFSTLEIQRTEQGDSAMYLCASSHLKGVRDTHHEQYFGPGTRLTVT.

The genes are TRBV9 and TRBJ2-1; perhaps TRBD1 as D (6 bases). Germline loops: CDR1 SGDLS, CDR2 YYNGEE. The CDR3 extends over 16 amino acids. Trimming removed 2 bases at V and 12 bases at J, with 24 bases between. The CDR3 sequence is CASSVNGDNPSRRQFF. CDR3 DNA sequence: TGTGCCAGCAGCGTCAATGGGGACAACCCCTCGAGGAGGCAGTTCTTC. Complete variable domain (other parts from reference TRBV9 and TRBJ2-1): DSGVTQTPKHLITATGQRVTLRCSPRSGDLSVYWYQQSLDQGLQFLIQYYNGEERAKGNILERFSAQQFPDLHSELNLSSLELGDSALYFCASSVNGDNPSRRQFFGPGTRLTVL.

This clone was detected a few times. The genes are TRBV19 and TRBJ1-1; D not certain. Between the trimmed V and J ends, which lost 2 bases and 2 bases, there was a span of 6 bases. Germline V gene lookup returns CDR1 LNHDA and CDR2 SQIVND (reference sequence). The CDR3 spans 13 residues. The CDR3 coding sequence is TGTGCCAGTAGTATAAGAGGAAACACTGAAGCTTTCTTT. This codes for CASSIRGNTEAFF.

The chain links TRBV30 to TRBJ2-1; TRBD2 might be the D (6 bases). From germline, CDR1 is GTSNPN and CDR2 SVGIG (reference sequence). The CDR3 has 16 residues. V was pared by 0 bases and J by 7 bases, with 19 bases between. This CDR3 is CAWSVAARSGRNEQFF. The CDR3 DNA sequence: TGTGCCTGGAGTGTAGCCGCTCGTTCGGGGAGGAATGAGCAGTTCTTC.

J is TRBJ1-4 and V is TRBV7-2, with 10 bases fitting TRBD1. The germline V gene has CDR1 SGHTA and CDR2 FQGNSA. CDR3 size: 15 residues. V shed 5 bases, J shed 8 bases, and the junction held 8 bases outside the gene matches. The CDR3 is CASSLGGTGEEKLFF. CDR3 sequence (DNA): TGTGCCAGCAGCCTAGGGGGGACAGGGGAAGAAAAACTGTTTTTT.

This rearrangement joins TRBV7-6 to TRBJ1-1; maybe TRBD1 (5 bases). V shed 4 bases and J shed 10 bases, with 10 bases lying between them. Germline CDR1 SGHVS, CDR2 FNYEAQ. The CDR3 has 11 residues. The CDR3 is CASSSRVVAFF. DNA for the CDR3: TGTGCCAGCAGCTCCAGGGTGGTAGCTTTCTTT.

V and J are TRBV5-1 and TRBJ2-5; 8 bases match TRBD2. The V segment lost 0 bases and the J segment 2 bases; nucleotides outside the gene matches: 3. The CDR3 spans 15 residues. CDR1 and CDR2 from the germline V gene are SGHRS and YFSETQ. The CDR3 sequence: CASSLVASGQETQYF. The CDR3 coding sequence is TGCGCCAGCAGCTTGGTGGCTAGCGGGCAAGAGACCCAGTACTTC. The full variable domain, completed using reference TRBV5-1 and TRBJ2-5, is KAGVTQTPRYLIKTRGQQVTLSCSPISGHRSVSWYQQTPGQGLQFLFEYFSETQRNKGNFPGRFSGRQFSNSRSEMNVSTLELGDSALYLCASSLVASGQETQYFGPGTRLLVL.

The chain couples TRBV28 to TRBJ2-7; D remains ambiguous. V lost 5 bases and J lost 2, with 16 bases in between. The CDR3 totals 15 residues. Germline V gives CDR1 MDHEN, CDR2 SYDVKM. CDR3 protein: CASSHKNGLPYEQYV. CDR3 nucleotide sequence: TGTGCCAGCAGTCATAAGAACGGTCTTCCCTACGAGCAGTACGTC.

This rearrangement joins TRBV19 to TRBJ2-7; D may correspond to TRBD1 or TRBD2 (5 bases each). This CDR3 is built from 15 residues. The germline V gene has CDR1 LNHDA and CDR2 SQIVND (reference sequence). Deletions cut 3 bases from V and 6 bases from J, with 18 bases between. This CDR3 is CASSMWPGSGAEQYF. The CDR3 nucleotides are TGTGCCAGTAGTATGTGGCCTGGGAGTGGGGCCGAGCAGTACTTC.

J is TRBJ2-7 and V is TRBV5-6; 12 positions match TRBD1. The CDR3 spans 18 residues. V was clipped by 4 bases and J by 5 bases; unmatched bases: 16. The V gene's germline CDR1 is SGHDT and CDR2 YYEEEE. The CDR3 sequence is CASSPTGTGGFYWNEQYV. The CDR3, as DNA: TGTGCCAGCAGCCCGACCGGGACAGGGGGCTTTTATTGGAACGAGCAGTACGTC.

This clone was seen once. This chain uses TRBV7-8 with TRBJ1-1; TRBD1 matches 7 bases. Germline values: CDR1 SGHVS, CDR2 FQNEAQ. Trimming at V came to 6 bases and at J to 6 bases, leaving 7 bases not matched to a gene. The CDR3 contains 13 residues. The CDR3 coding sequence is TGTGCCAGCAGTTCAAGACAGGGCTCTGAAGCTTTCTTT. It specifies CASSSRQGSEAFF.

The chain recombines TRBV28 with TRBJ1-5; D is ambiguous. The CDR3 spans 14 residues. V was pared by 6 bases and J by 3 bases, with 12 bases between. The germline gives CDR1 MDHEN, CDR2 SYDVKM. The CDR3 region is CASSSTAVNQPQHF. The CDR3 DNA reads as TGTGCCAGCAGCTCCACAGCGGTCAATCAGCCCCAGCATTTT.

V is TRBV7-9 and J is TRBJ2-1; tentatively, D is TRBD2 (6 bases). Germline assignment: CDR1 SEHNR and CDR2 FQNEAQ (reference sequence). Trimming pared 0 bases from V and 10 bases from J, leaving 10 bases between. This CDR3 region has 13 residues. Here the CDR3 DNA reads TGTGCCAGCAGCTTAGCGGGGGGAAACGAGCAGTTCTTC. Its translation: CASSLAGGNEQFF.

The rearrangement joins TRBV28 to TRBJ2-4; TRBD1 aligns across 9 bases. J lost 6 bases, V lost 1 base, and 13 bases had no gene match. Per germline, CDR1 MDHEN and CDR2 SYDVKM. The CDR3 loop spans 18 amino acids. CDR3 DNA: TGTGCCAGCAGTTTATTCGTTTCCGGGACAGGGACGCGAAACATTCAGTACTTC. This gives the protein CASSLFVSGTGTRNIQYF. Full variable domain (remainder filled in from reference TRBV28 and TRBJ2-4): DVKVTQSSRYLVKRTGEKVFLECVQDMDHENMFWYRQDPGLGLRLIYFSYDVKMKEKGDIPEGYSVSREKKERFSLILESASTNQTSMYLCASSLFVSGTGTRNIQYFGAGTRLSVL.

This rearrangement joins TRBV19 to TRBJ1-2, with D possibly matching TRBD1 (5 bases). Trimming left V 1 base short and J 3 bases short, with 9 bases between. The CDR3 length is 14 residues. Germline V CDR1 and CDR2: LNHDA, SQIVND (reference sequence). CDR3 nucleotides: TGTGCCAGTAGTATAGTCGGGACGGACTATGGCTACACCTTC. It codes for CASSIVGTDYGYTF.

The rearrangement links TRBV5-6 to TRBJ2-6; no firm D call. V was trimmed by 0 bases and J by 0 bases, leaving 1 base between them. Germline CDR1 is SGHDT and CDR2 is YYEEEE. The CDR3 contains 14 residues. DNA for the CDR3: TGTGCCAGCAGCTTGGGCTCTGGGGCCAACGTCCTGACTTTC. Its protein is CASSLGSGANVLTF.

This chain uses TRBV27 with TRBJ2-3; D uncertain. This CDR3 comprises 13 residues. Trimming took 0 bases from V and 2 from J, leaving 3 bases between them. Germline V gives CDR1 MNHEY, CDR2 SMNVEV (reference sequence). In DNA form, the CDR3 reads TGTGCCAGCAGTTTATCACTCACAGATACGCAGTATTTT. As protein: CASSLSLTDTQYF.

The chain combines TRBV9 with TRBJ1-2; D is ambiguous. Germline V lookup: CDR1 SGDLS, CDR2 YYNGEE. The CDR3 runs to 16 residues. Trimming took off 0 bases at V and 4 bases at J, with 16 bases between the two ends. The CDR3 DNA follows: TGTGCCAGCAGCGTAGGTCTCCTTCATGAAGGCTATGGCTACACCTTC. Translation: CASSVGLLHEGYGYTF.

V and J are TRBV18 and TRBJ2-7; D might be TRBD1 (6 bases). CDR1 KGHSH and CDR2 LQKENI come from the germline V gene. The CDR3 runs to 13 residues. Trimming removed 5 bases from V and 3 bases from J, with 11 bases in between. Here the CDR3 DNA reads TGTGCCAGCTCAGCCAGGGGAGTCTACGAGCAGTACGTC. It encodes CASSARGVYEQYV.

The V gene is TRBV19, the J gene TRBJ2-2, with 7 bases fitting TRBD1. The length of the CDR3 is 12 residues. Germline-derived CDR1 and CDR2 are LNHDA and SQIVND (reference sequence). After removal of 10 bases from V and 7 bases from J, the junction contained 6 bases not matched to a gene. The CDR3, as DNA: TGTGCCATTTTACAGGGGAGCGGGGAGCTGTTTTTT. It codes for CAILQGSGELFF.

The V and J genes are TRBV27 and TRBJ1-2; TRBD1 agrees at 7 bases. Germline values: CDR1 MNHEY, CDR2 SMNVEV (reference sequence). V was clipped by 4 bases and J by 2 bases; unmatched bases: 10. The CDR3 is 16 residues long. The CDR3 DNA sequence: TGTGCCAGCAGTTCATTTGCCGGGACAGCAAACTATGGCTACACCTTC. This encodes CASSSFAGTANYGYTF.

This chain joins TRBV19 and TRBJ1-2, with D possibly matching TRBD1 (5 bases). Trimming shortened V by 7 bases and J by 0 bases, and 9 bases separated the two germline ends. The CDR3 length is 13 residues. CDR1 LNHDA and CDR2 SQIVND come from the germline V gene (reference sequence). The CDR3 here is CASNPRANYGYTF. The CDR3 DNA sequence: TGTGCCAGTAACCCCAGGGCTAACTATGGCTACACCTTC.

This chain joins TRBV27 and TRBJ2-5, with unresolved D. V gave up 2 bases and J gave up 7 bases, with 5 bases separating them. Germline values: CDR1 MNHEY, CDR2 SMNVEV (reference sequence). There are 11 residues in the CDR3. CDR3 loop: CASSLGGTQYF. CDR3 nucleotides: TGTGCCAGCAGTTTAGGTGGGACCCAGTACTTC.